The following is a TCR beta chain sequence with its context. This clonotype showed up just a few times. Its antigen specificity is not known. No much larger clone exists at a distance of one base, and base qualities are not known. The library relied on 5' RACE. The sequencing machine was an Illumina HiSeq 2500. A second PCR of about 7 to 12 cycles was run with a J-beta primer mix and a sample-barcoded 5' primer. Each TCR beta cDNA molecule received a unique molecular identifier from a template-switch 5' adaptor carrying 12 random nucleotides. Each sample yielded at least 3 million CDR3-containing paired-end reads. First-strand cDNA synthesis was performed from all RNA using the Mint cDNA synthesis kit, with priming by a TRBC-specific oligonucleotide. Following uracil-DNA glycosylase treatment, a first 18-cycle PCR with universal primers M1SS and BC2_uni_R was performed on all cDNA. On the study's bioinformatics: For normalization, 1 million high-quality reads, each with a distinct molecular identifier, were randomly selected from each sample. Reads with shared molecular identifiers were discarded instead of being binned into consensus sequences. CDR3 identification, clonotype clustering and error correction used MiTCR with a Q25 quality threshold and the strictest error-elimination algorithm. A nonparametric unseen species model with Euler transformation was used to estimate lower-bound total TCR beta diversity. TCRdb applied fastp at Q25 and MiXCR to the public reads, then kept only in-frame beta chains. Each entry merges the rows of one CDR3 protein and shows their most common DNA and genes. These V and J calls rely on TCRdb rather than the paper's analysis. The sample table records 1,300,000 or so distinct CDR3 sequences; approximately 60% of these occur just once. The ten largest clones add up to 6.5% to 8.5% of the sample.

These data are taken from a study of blood T cells in healthy people across ages (dated by TCRdb to between 2014 and 2017). With regard to the full study: In model experiments, roughly one uniquely barcoded TCR beta cDNA molecule per two T cells was captured by template switching. Four age groups were formed from the donors: young (average around 15 years), middle-aged (around 40), aged (roughly 56) and long-lived (approximately 80). Age-related changes in TCR beta repertoire diversity were measured in the study by deep sequencing normalized with unique cDNA molecular identifiers. The study analyzed two additional independent replicas of 1 million unique cDNA reads from the same blood draw for two donors, one aged 18 to 30 and one aged 80 or older. Donors of different ages were randomly distributed across sequencing lanes to avoid experimental bias. Overall study results and their limits: Since profiling was done on bulk unsorted PBMCs, naive and antigen-experienced compartments could not be conclusively compared. Compared with the aged group, the long-lived group had more naive CD4+ T cells, fewer expanded clones and increased TCR diversity, a pattern suggesting age selection. Estimates of total diversity from one million sequenced T cells were regarded as lower bounds and underestimates. Observed TCR beta diversity correlated strongly with the percentage of naive T cells measured by flow cytometry. Because the CMV infection status of the donors was unknown, age-related changes in expanded clonotypes may potentially have been confounded. As age increased, observed TCR beta diversity per million T cells dropped in a roughly linear way, and a significant reduction was already evident by age around 41.

The approximately 39 donors, aged about 6 to 90 years, were systemically healthy Caucasian individuals from Russia. Each donor gave about 9.7 milliliters of peripheral blood, drawn into EDTA-treated Vacutainer tubes. Ficoll-Paque density-gradient centrifugation was used to isolate PBMCs, with at least 6 million per sample. Total RNA, at least 5 micrograms per sample, was extracted from PBMCs with Trizol reagent. For every donor, an aliquot of PBMCs went through flow cytometry to measure the percentages of naive CD45RAhigh/CD27high T cells. Trimming removed 5 bases from V and 2 bases from J, leaving 8 bases between the germline ends. CDR1 and CDR2 are drawn from the germline V gene (reference sequence): MNHEY, SMNVEV. Its CDR3 holds 13 amino acids, cysteine through phenylalanine. Kept here is only the CDR3 DNA, which spans 39 bases and is read in frame from base 1.

What was sequenced was blood. The chain is encoded by TRBV27 joined to TRBJ2-3; there is no confident call for the D gene. This clonotype was obtained from a man in his late teens or twenties in good health. The sequenced DNA: TGTGCCAGCAGTCCAACTAACACAGATACGCAGTATTTT. Its translation is CASSPTNTDTQYF.